Sequencing of this T cell receptor (beta chain) was carried out in a study of T cell repertoires in cytomegalovirus infection. Study at large: Peptides in the study included HLA-C-restricted and HLA-B-restricted CMV epitopes. Signatures in public TCR beta sequences pointed to both CMV infection and matching HLA type. Findings of the study overall: Of the TCR beta families, the public ones yielded a cumulative frequency that identified carriers of CMV plus the relevant HLA.

About this clonotype: Its antigen is unknown.

The CDR3 is 16 residues long. The junction had 12 bases not matched to a gene; V was cut back by 5 bases and J by 5 bases. Germline assignment: CDR1 MDHEN and CDR2 SYDVKM. MiXCR, run by TCRdb on the reads, gives a single entry per CDR3 protein. The sample holds about 900,000 distinct CDR3 sequences, roughly 30% seen once. V usage is TRBV28 and J usage is TRBJ1-2, with 9 positions matching TRBD1. The TCR comes from a human donor in good health (CMV status not recorded). Some clones in this sample may be carry-over from other donors' samples. The source material was cultured CD8+ T cells from PBMCs, sampled from culture after CMV antigen stimulation. CDR3 residues: CASSTNLQGAGYGYTF. CDR3 DNA: TGTGCCAGCAGTACAAACTTACAGGGGGCAGGGTATGGCTACACCTTC.